Each of the 23 T cell receptor beta chains below was sequenced from the same sample in a study of regulatory T cells in long-lasting Graves disease. Time point defined: persistent/refractory GD, antithyroid drugs over 5 years with positive TRAb. With RNA extracted from PBMCs as input, the TCR library was made. According to the study, TCR beta libraries were built with iRepertoire HTBI primers and CDR3-region Arm-PCR. TCRdb re-called the multiplex PCR reads with MiXCR, one entry per CDR3 protein. This sample has about 420,000 distinct CDR3 sequences, with about 25% found just once. Source: peripheral blood mononuclear cells (PBMCs), taken when the disease was refractory, from a patient treated with antithyroid drugs. The source of these receptors is a female donor with Graves disease.

The rearrangement joins TRBV19 to TRBJ1-2, with D possibly matching TRBD1 (5 bases). Between the trimmed V and J ends, which lost 7 bases and 4 bases, there was a span of 19 bases. Germline values: CDR1 LNHDA, CDR2 SQIVND (reference sequence). The CDR3 is 15 residues long. CDR3 in amino acids: CASTLRSGVAYGYTF. CDR3 sequence (DNA): TGTGCCAGTACCCTCCGATCGGGGGTAGCCTATGGCTACACCTTC.

This clonotype was seen only once. The chain uses TRBV28 and TRBJ1-2, with TRBD1 matching 8 bases. The CDR3 length is 13 residues. The germline CDR1 and CDR2 sequences are MDHEN and SYDVKM. With V trimmed by 3 bases and J by 7 bases, 4 bases remained unmatched. This CDR3 reads CASSFQGASGYTF. As DNA, the CDR3 is TGTGCCAGCAGTTTTCAGGGGGCGAGTGGCTACACCTTC.

There are a few counts of this clonotype. This chain links TRBV29-1 with TRBJ2-6, with a tentative D call TRBD2 (6 bases). The CDR3 contains 16 residues. With 2 bases removed from V and 2 bases from J, the gap between germline ends came to 13 bases. Germline V gene data show CDR1 as SQVTM and CDR2 as ANQGSEA. CDR3 bases: TGCAGCGTTGAACGGCGGGAAAAGGCTGGGGCCAACGTCCTGACTTTC. This codes for CSVERREKAGANVLTF. Together with reference TRBV29-1 and TRBJ2-6, the CDR3 gives the full variable domain: SAVISQKPSRDICQRGTSLTIQCQVDSQVTMMFWYRQQPGQSLTLIATANQGSEATYESGFVIDKFPISRPNLTFSTLTVSNMSPEDSSIYLCSVERREKAGANVLTFGAGSRLTVL.

This clonotype was seen a few times. The CDR3 bases are TGTGCCAGCTCACCACTGGACAGTCGGACCCCCTCGAACACTGAAGCTTTCTTT. Amino acid sequence: CASSPLDSRTPSNTEAFF. The rearrangement joins TRBV18 to TRBJ1-1; possibly TRBD1 for D (6 bases). CDR1 KGHSH and CDR2 LQKENI come from the germline V gene. The CDR3 contains 18 residues. V lost 1 base, J lost 1 base, and 19 bases lay in between.

The chain combines TRBV7-9 with TRBJ2-2, with D uncertain. Trimming shortened V by 1 base and J by 9 bases, and 6 bases separated the two germline ends. CDR1 SEHNR and CDR2 FQNEAQ come from the germline V gene (reference sequence). This CDR3 has 12 residues. The CDR3 region is CASSLGDWELFF. As DNA, the CDR3 is TGTGCCAGCAGCTTAGGAGACTGGGAGCTGTTTTTT.

This clonotype appeared many times. This chain connects TRBV5-1 to TRBJ2-7; tentative D call: TRBD1 (5 bases). The germline V gene encodes CDR1 SGHRS and CDR2 YFSETQ. CDR3 length: 13 amino acids. The V end was cut by 0 bases, the J end by 7 bases, with 11 bases between. CDR3 coding DNA: TGCGCCAGCAGCTTGGCACCAGGGTGGGAGCAGTACTTC. Its translation: CASSLAPGWEQYF.

This clonotype was observed many times. The V and J genes are TRBV5-1 and TRBJ1-2, with D maybe TRBD1 (6 bases). The CDR3 is made up of 12 amino acids. Trimming removed 4 bases from V and 8 bases from J, with 12 bases in between. Germline CDR1 is SGHRS and CDR2 is YFSETQ. CDR3 residues: CASSIDRSGYTF. CDR3 coding DNA: TGCGCCAGCAGCATTGACAGGAGCGGCTACACCTTC.

At least ten counts were recorded for this clonotype. This chain uses TRBV7-2 with TRBJ2-7; D might be TRBD2 (6 bases). V was clipped by 4 bases and J by 1 base, with 11 bases between them. This CDR3 is built from 14 residues. From germline, CDR1 is SGHTA and CDR2 FQGNSA. The CDR3 DNA reads as TGTGCCAGCAGCTCACGGGAGTCGTCCTACGAGCAGTACTTC. Its protein is CASSSRESSYEQYF.

This clonotype was counted at least ten times. This CDR3 is CASSLSGGANTF. The CDR3 DNA is TGTGCCAGCAGTTTATCGGGGGGCGCTAACACCTTC. V gene TRBV28 combines with J gene TRBJ1-2, with D perhaps matching TRBD1 (6 bases). V was trimmed by 1 base and J by 12 bases, leaving 12 bases between them. The CDR3 totals 12 residues. CDR1 MDHEN and CDR2 SYDVKM come from the germline V gene.

The chain has TRBV7-9 and TRBJ2-7, with 9 bases fitting TRBD2. The CDR3 runs to 17 residues. The V gene's germline CDR1 is SEHNR and CDR2 FQNEAQ (reference sequence). V was clipped by 0 bases and J by 2 bases; unmatched bases: 8. The CDR3 region has the DNA TGTGCCAGCAGCTTAGCGAGAGGGGCGGGAGGGACCTACGAGCAGTACTTC. This sequence encodes CASSLARGAGGTYEQYF.

This clonotype was observed many times. This chain links TRBV2 with TRBJ2-2, with D possibly TRBD1 on 6 matching bases. The V gene lost 7 bases and the J gene lost 2 bases, with 11 bases spanning the gap. The CDR3 runs to 14 residues. Germline assignment: CDR1 SNHLY and CDR2 FYNNEI. Written as DNA, the CDR3 is TGTGCCAGCACAATACAGGGTAACACCGGGGAGCTGTTTTTT. Protein product: CASTIQGNTGELFF.

The chain has TRBV30 and TRBJ2-7; TRBD1 is a possible D gene (5 bases). The V end lost 0 bases, the J end lost 6 bases, and 15 bases lay between the germline ends. The CDR3 covers 14 residues. CDR1 is GTSNPN, CDR2 SVGIG, per germline (reference sequence). The CDR3 region is CAWSVGVREAEQYF. Here the CDR3 DNA reads TGTGCCTGGAGTGTAGGGGTCAGGGAAGCCGAGCAGTACTTC. The whole variable domain, remainder taken from reference TRBV30 and TRBJ2-7, is SQTIHQWPATLVQPVGSPLSLECTVEGTSNPNLYWYRQAAGRGLQLLFYSVGIGQISSEVPQNLSASRPQDRQFILSSKKLLLSDSGFYLCAWSVGVREAEQYFGPGTRLTVT.

With regard to this clonotype: A much larger clone lies one base from this, so it may be a read error. The chain uses TRBV13 and TRBJ1-1, with D unclear. The V end was cut by 2 bases, the J end by 3 bases, with 10 bases between. The CDR3 is 14 amino acids. CDR1 PRHDT and CDR2 FYEKMQ come from the germline V gene (reference sequence). Here the CDR3 reads CASSLSGHDTEAFF. CDR3 in DNA: TGTGCCAGCAGCTTAAGCGGTCATGACACTGAAGCTTTCTTT. The entire variable domain, with the rest obtained from reference TRBV13 and TRBJ1-1, is as follows: AAGVIQSPRHLIKEKRETATLKCYPIPRHDTVYWYQQGPGQDPQFLISFYEKMQSDKGSIPDRFSAQQFSDYHSELNMSSLELGDSALYFCASSLSGHDTEAFFGQGTRLTVV.

J is TRBJ1-6 and V is TRBV7-2; D remains unclear. CDR1 is SGHTA and CDR2 is FQGNSA in the germline V gene. The CDR3 runs to 13 residues. V shed 4 bases and J shed 7 bases, with 8 bases lying between them. This chain's CDR3 is CASSSRRNSPLHF. CDR3 in DNA: TGTGCCAGCAGCTCCCGACGGAATTCACCCCTCCACTTT.

The table lists this clonotype with a few counts. The chain is built from TRBV7-2 and TRBJ1-3; D possibly corresponds to TRBD1 (5 bases). V was clipped by 7 bases and J by 2 bases, with 15 bases between them. This CDR3 has 15 residues. Germline CDR1 and CDR2: SGHTA and FQGNSA. The DNA for the CDR3 is TGTGCCAGCATGCGAGGGACCGGCGCTGGAAACACCATATATTTT. Translation: CASMRGTGAGNTIYF.

This clonotype was seen only a few times. V gene TRBV5-1 combines with J gene TRBJ2-2; 10 positions agree with TRBD2. The V and J ends lost 3 bases and 2 bases, in that order; junction bases with no gene match: 16. This CDR3 region has 20 residues. Per the germline V gene, CDR1 is SGHRS and CDR2 is YFSETQ. CDR3 sequence (DNA): TGCGCCAGCAGCTCCCCCCGCGGGCTAGCGGGAGCGAGAAACACCGGGGAGCTGTTTTTT. Residues: CASSSPRGLAGARNTGELFF. Filled out from reference TRBV5-1 and TRBJ2-2, the complete variable domain reads KAGVTQTPRYLIKTRGQQVTLSCSPISGHRSVSWYQQTPGQGLQFLFEYFSETQRNKGNFPGRFSGRQFSNSRSEMNVSTLELGDSALYLCASSSPRGLAGARNTGELFFGEGSRLTVL.

There are a few counts of this clonotype. The genes are TRBV12-3 or TRBV12-4 and TRBJ2-7; TRBD1 is a possible D gene (6 bases). V dropped 4 bases and J dropped 3 bases, with 13 bases sitting between them. The CDR3 extends over 14 amino acids. The CDR3 here is CASSSQGNLYEQYF. In DNA form, the CDR3 reads TGTGCCAGCAGTTCACAGGGAAACCTCTACGAGCAGTACTTC.

Many counts were recorded for this clonotype. The chain is built from TRBV28 and TRBJ2-7; the match to TRBD1 covers 8 bases. The V segment lost 4 bases and the J segment 2 bases; nucleotides outside the gene matches: 4. The CDR3 contains 14 residues. In germline, CDR1 is MDHEN, CDR2 SYDVKM. The CDR3 DNA follows: TGTGCCAGCAGTTCGGACAGGGCACCCTACGAGCAGTACTTC. It translates to CASSSDRAPYEQYF.

Only one count was recorded for this clonotype. The chain couples TRBV5-1 to TRBJ1-3; no clear D gene. V lost 4 bases and J lost 1, with 6 bases in between. The CDR3 extends over 13 amino acids. CDR1 SGHRS and CDR2 YFSETQ come from the germline V gene. The CDR3, as DNA: TGCGCCAGCAGCAGGGAGTCTGGAAACACCATATATTTT. Translated, it gives CASSRESGNTIYF.

This chain connects TRBV5-1 to TRBJ1-6; weak D call: TRBD1 (6 bases). The CDR3 has 15 amino acids. V shed 0 bases and J shed 6 bases, with 10 bases lying between them. Germline-derived CDR1 and CDR2 are SGHRS and YFSETQ. The CDR3 sequence: CASSLAGASNSPLHF. DNA for the CDR3: TGCGCCAGCAGCTTGGCGGGGGCGAGTAATTCACCCCTCCACTTT.

This clonotype was seen at least ten times. The rearrangement uses TRBV6-1 and TRBJ1-4, with no clear D. This CDR3 is 13 amino acids long. Germline V gene data show CDR1 as MNHNS and CDR2 as SASEGT. Trimming removed 8 bases at V and 5 bases at J, with 12 bases between. The CDR3 spells CASCPTGNEKLFF. The CDR3 DNA sequence: TGTGCCAGCTGCCCGACGGGGAATGAAAAACTGTTTTTT.

In its sample, this clonotype was seen a few times. This sequence joins TRBV4-1 and TRBJ2-1; TRBD2 aligns across 10 bases. Looked up from germline, CDR1 is MGHRA and CDR2 is YSYEKL. This CDR3 spans 15 amino acids. V dropped 3 bases and J dropped 9; count of bases not matched to a gene: 8. This CDR3 reads CASSQVSSGSFEQFF. CDR3 DNA sequence: TGCGCCAGCAGCCAGGTCTCTAGCGGGAGCTTTGAGCAGTTCTTC.

In this sample, this clonotype turned up many times. The chain uses TRBV2 and TRBJ1-1; D remains unclear. Trimming removed 4 bases from V and 7 bases from J, with 7 bases in between. CDR3 length equals 11 residues. Germline V lookup: CDR1 SNHLY, CDR2 FYNNEI. CDR3 residues: CASSGLSEAFF. CDR3 DNA sequence: TGTGCCAGCAGTGGGCTAAGTGAAGCTTTCTTT. Complete variable domain (other parts from reference TRBV2 and TRBJ1-1): EPEVTQTPSHQVTQMGQEVILRCVPISNHLYFYWYRQILGQKVEFLVSFYNNEISEKSEIFDDQFSVERPDGSNFTLKIRSTKLEDSAMYFCASSGLSEAFFGQGTRLTVV.